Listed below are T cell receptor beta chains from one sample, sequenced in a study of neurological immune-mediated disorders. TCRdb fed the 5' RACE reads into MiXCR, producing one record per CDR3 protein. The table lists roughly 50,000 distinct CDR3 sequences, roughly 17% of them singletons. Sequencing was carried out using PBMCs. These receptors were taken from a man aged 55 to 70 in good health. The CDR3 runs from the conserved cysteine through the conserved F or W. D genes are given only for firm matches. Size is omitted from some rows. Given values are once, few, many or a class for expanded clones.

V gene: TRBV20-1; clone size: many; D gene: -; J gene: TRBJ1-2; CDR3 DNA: TGCAGTGCTAGAAGGGCGGAATACACCTTC; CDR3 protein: CSARRAEYTF
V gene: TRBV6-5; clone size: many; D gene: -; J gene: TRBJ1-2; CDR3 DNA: TGTGCCAGCAGTTACGGTCGGGGCCGCGAAGGGTATGGCTACACCTTC; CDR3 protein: CASSYGRGREGYGYTF
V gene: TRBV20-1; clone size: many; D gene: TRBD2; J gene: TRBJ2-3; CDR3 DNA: TGCAGTGCTAGAGCCATAGCGGGAGGCTTCACAACAGATACGCAGTATTTT; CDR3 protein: CSARAIAGGFTTDTQYF
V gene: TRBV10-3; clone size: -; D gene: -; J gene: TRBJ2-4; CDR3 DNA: TGTGTCATCAGTGATGGGAGTATGGCCAAAAACATTCATTACTTC; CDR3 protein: CVISDGSMAKNIHYF
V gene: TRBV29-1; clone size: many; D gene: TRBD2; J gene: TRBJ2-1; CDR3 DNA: TGCAGCGTTGAGCGGGAGATCGGTGAGCAGTTCTTC; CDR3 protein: CSVEREIGEQFF
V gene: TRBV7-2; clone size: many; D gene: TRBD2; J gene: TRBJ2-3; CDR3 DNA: TGTGCCAGCAGCTTACCGACTAGCGGCACAGATACGCAGTATTTT; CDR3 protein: CASSLPTSGTDTQYF
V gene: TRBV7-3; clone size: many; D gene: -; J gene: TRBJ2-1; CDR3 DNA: TGTGCCAGCAGCCTTGGCCGAGGGTACAATGAGCAGTTCTTC; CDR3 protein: CASSLGRGYNEQFF
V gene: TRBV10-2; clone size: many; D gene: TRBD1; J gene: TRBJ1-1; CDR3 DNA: TGCGCCAGCAGGGTGGGGGGACAGGCTGAAGCTTTCTTT; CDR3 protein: CASRVGGQAEAFF
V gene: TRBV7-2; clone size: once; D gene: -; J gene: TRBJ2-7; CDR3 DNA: TGTGCCAGCAGCTTGGGCCTCGGTTCCTACGAGCAGTACTTC; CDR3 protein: CASSLGLGSYEQYF
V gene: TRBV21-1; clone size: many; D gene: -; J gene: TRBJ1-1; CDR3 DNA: TGTGCCAGCAGCAATCGCAGGTGGAGGGGGCCGGGGAACACTGAAGCTTTCTTT; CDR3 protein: CASSNRRWRGPGNTEAFF
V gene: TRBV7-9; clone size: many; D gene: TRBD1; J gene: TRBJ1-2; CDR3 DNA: TGTGCCAGCAGCATCCCGACAGGGGAAACCTATGGCTACACCTTC; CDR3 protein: CASSIPTGETYGYTF
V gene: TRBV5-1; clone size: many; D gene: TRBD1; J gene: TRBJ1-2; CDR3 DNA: TGCGCCAGCAGCTGGACTGGACAGGCCTATGGCTACACCTTC; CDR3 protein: CASSWTGQAYGYTF
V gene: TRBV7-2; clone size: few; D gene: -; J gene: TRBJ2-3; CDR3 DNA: TGTGCCAGCAGCTCTCTCGGCGGCACAGATACGCAGTATTTT; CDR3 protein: CASSSLGGTDTQYF
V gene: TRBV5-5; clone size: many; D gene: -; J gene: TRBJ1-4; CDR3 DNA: TGTGCCAGCAGCTTCTCAGGAGCTAATGAAAAACTGTTTTTT; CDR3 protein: CASSFSGANEKLFF
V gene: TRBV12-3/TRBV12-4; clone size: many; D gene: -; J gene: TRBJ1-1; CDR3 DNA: TGTGCCAGCAGCCGCCGGGTCATGAACACTGAAGCTTTCTTT; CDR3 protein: CASSRRVMNTEAFF
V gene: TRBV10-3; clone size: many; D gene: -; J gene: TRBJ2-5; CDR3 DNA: TGTGCCATCAGTGACAGGGGAGGCCAAGAGACCCAGTACTTC; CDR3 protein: CAISDRGGQETQYF
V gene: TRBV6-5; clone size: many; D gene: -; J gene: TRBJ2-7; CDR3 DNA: TGTGCCAGCAGTTTCTCCCATCCCGACCTGGCGGCTGGGGAGCAGTACTTC; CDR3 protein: CASSFSHPDLAAGEQYF
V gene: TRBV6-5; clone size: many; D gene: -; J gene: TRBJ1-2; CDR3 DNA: TGTGCCAGCAGTACAGGGAACTATGGCTACACCTTC; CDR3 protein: CASSTGNYGYTF
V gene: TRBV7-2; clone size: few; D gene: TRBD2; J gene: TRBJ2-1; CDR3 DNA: TGTGCCAGCAGCTTAGATCGGCTAGCGGGAATGACTGAGCAGTTCTTC; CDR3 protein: CASSLDRLAGMTEQFF
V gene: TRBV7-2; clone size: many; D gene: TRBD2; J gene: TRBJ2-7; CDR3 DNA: TGTGCCAGCAGCCCACTAGCGGGAGGTGCTTACGAGCAGTACTTC; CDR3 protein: CASSPLAGGAYEQYF
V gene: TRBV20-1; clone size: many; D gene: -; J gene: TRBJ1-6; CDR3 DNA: TGCAGTGCTAGCCCGGGGTATTATTCACCCCTCCACTTT; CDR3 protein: CSASPGYYSPLHF
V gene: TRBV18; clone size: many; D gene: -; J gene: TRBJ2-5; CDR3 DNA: TGTGCCAGCTCACTGAACCCGGCTACACAAGAGACCCAGTACTTC; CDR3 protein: CASSLNPATQETQYF
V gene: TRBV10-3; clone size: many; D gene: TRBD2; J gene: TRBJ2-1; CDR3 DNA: TGTGCCATCAAAGCCGAAATAGCGGGAGTCTACAATGAGCAGTTCTTC; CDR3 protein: CAIKAEIAGVYNEQFF
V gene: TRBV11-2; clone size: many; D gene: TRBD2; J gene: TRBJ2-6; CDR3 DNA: TGTGCCAGCAGCTTAGCGGGAGGGCCTGGGGCCAACGTCCTGACTTTC; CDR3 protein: CASSLAGGPGANVLTF
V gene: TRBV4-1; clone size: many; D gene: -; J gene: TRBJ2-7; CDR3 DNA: TGCGCCAGCAGCCCGCGAGGAGGCGAGCAGTACTTC; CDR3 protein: CASSPRGGEQYF
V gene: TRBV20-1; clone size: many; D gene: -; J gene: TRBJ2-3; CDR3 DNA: TGCAGTGCTGGGGGGCAGGGTCCGGTGTCAGATACGCAGTATTTT; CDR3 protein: CSAGGQGPVSDTQYF
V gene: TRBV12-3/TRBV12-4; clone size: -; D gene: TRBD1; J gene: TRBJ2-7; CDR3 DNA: TGTGCCAGCAGCAGGGGGTCCTACGAGCAGTACTTC; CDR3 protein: CASSRGSYEQYF
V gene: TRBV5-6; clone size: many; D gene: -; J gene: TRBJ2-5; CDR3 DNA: TGTGCCAGCAGCCGATGGGAATACCAAGAGACCCAGTACTTC; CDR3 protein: CASSRWEYQETQYF
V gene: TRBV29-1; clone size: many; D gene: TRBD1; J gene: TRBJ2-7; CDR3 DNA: TGCAGCGTTGGACCCGTTGACAGGGGTTTGTACGAGCAGTACTTC; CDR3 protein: CSVGPVDRGLYEQYF
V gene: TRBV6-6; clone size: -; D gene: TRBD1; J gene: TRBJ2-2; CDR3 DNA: TGTGCCAGCAGTCACAGGGACAGGGACACCGGGGAGCTGTTTTTT; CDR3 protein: CASSHRDRDTGELFF
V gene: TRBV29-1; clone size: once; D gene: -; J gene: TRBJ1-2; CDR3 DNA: TGCAGCGTTGTCAGGCTTTCTAACTATGGCTACACCTTC; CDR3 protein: CSVVRLSNYGYTF
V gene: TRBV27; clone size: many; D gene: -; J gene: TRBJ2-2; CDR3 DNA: TGTGCCAGCAGTTTATACGACCCCGGGGAGCTGTTTTTT; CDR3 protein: CASSLYDPGELFF
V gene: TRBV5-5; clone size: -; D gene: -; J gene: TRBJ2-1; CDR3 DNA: TGTGCCAGCAGCCCGTTCGACGGAGGATACAATGAGCAGTTCTTC; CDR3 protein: CASSPFDGGYNEQFF
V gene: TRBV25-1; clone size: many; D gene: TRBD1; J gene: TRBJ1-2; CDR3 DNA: TGTGCCAGCAGTGCGATCCCGGGACAGGGAGCCTATGGCTACACCTTC; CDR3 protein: CASSAIPGQGAYGYTF
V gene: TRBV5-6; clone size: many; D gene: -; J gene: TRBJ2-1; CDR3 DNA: TGTGCCAGCACCACTGAAACCCTTAGCTCCTACAATGAGCAGTTCTTC; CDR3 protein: CASTTETLSSYNEQFF
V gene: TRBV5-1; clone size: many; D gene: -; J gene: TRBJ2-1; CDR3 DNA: TGCGCCAGCAGCTTGGTGGGGCCCCGAGGGGATGAGCAGTTCTTC; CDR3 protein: CASSLVGPRGDEQFF
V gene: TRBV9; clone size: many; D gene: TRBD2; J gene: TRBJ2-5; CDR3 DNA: TGTGCCAGCAGCGTAGTAGGTAGCGGGGTTCAAGAGACCCAGTACTTC; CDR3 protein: CASSVVGSGVQETQYF
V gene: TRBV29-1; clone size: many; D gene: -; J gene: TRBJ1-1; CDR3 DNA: TGCAGCGTTGAAGATACCCGGGGGACTGAAGCTTTCTTT; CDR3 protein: CSVEDTRGTEAFF
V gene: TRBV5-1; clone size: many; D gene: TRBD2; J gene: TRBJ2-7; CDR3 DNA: TGCGCCAGCAGCTTGGGGGGACTAGCGGGAGGGACGAGCGAGCAGTACTTC; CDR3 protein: CASSLGGLAGGTSEQYF
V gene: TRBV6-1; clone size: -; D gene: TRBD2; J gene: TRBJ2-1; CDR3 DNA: TGTGCCAGCAGTTCTCTAGCGGGAGCTGGCAATGAGCAGTTCTTC; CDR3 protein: CASSSLAGAGNEQFF
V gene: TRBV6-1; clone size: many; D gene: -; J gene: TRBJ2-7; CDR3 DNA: TGTGCCAGCAGTGAACGTCGACAGTACTACGAGCAGTACTTC; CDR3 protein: CASSERRQYYEQYF
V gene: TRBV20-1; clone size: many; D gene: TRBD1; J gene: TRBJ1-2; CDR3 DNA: TGCAGTGTAACCGGGACAGATTATGGCTACACCTTC; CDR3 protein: CSVTGTDYGYTF
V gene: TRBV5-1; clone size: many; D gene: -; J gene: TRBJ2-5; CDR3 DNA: TGCGCCAGCAGCTTGGACCAAGAGATCCAGTACTTC; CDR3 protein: CASSLDQEIQYF
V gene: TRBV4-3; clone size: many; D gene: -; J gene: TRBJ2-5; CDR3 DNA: TGCGCCAGCAGCCAAGGGGCCGGGGCGCTACCCGGGGCCCAGTACTTC; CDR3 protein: CASSQGAGALPGAQYF
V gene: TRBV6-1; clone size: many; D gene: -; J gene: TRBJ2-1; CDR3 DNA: TGTGCCAGCAGACACAGGGCGAGCTCCTACAATGAGCAGTTCTTC; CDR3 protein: CASRHRASSYNEQFF
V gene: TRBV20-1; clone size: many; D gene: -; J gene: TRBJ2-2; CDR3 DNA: TGCAGTGCTAGAGTTTTAAACGGCAGCCTCAACACCGGGGAGCTGTTTTTT; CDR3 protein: CSARVLNGSLNTGELFF
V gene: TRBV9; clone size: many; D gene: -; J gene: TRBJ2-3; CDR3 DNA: TGTGCCAGCAGCGTCGGGGGATGGAGCACAGATACGCAGTATTTT; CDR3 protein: CASSVGGWSTDTQYF
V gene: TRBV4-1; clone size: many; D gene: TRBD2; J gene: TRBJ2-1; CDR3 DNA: TGCGCCAGCAGTCTTGAATCTAGCGGGAGTTACAATGAGCAGTTCTTC; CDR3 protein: CASSLESSGSYNEQFF
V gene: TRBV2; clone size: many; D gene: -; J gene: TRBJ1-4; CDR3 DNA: TGTGCCAGCAGCTGGGGGGACCGCCGGGTGTTTTTT; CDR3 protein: CASSWGDRRVFF
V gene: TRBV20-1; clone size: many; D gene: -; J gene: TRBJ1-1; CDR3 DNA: TGCAGTGCTAGCTTACAGGGAGTCTCCAAGAACACTGAAGCTTTCTTT; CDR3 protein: CSASLQGVSKNTEAFF
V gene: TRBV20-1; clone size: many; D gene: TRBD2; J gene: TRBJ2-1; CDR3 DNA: TGCAGTGCTCCTAGTTCGGGGACTAGCGGAACCCCCTACAATGAGCAGTTCTTC; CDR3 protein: CSAPSSGTSGTPYNEQFF
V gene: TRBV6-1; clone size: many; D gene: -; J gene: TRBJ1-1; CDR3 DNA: TGTGCCAGCAGTGACAGGGGTGTTTGGAACACTGAAGCTTTCTTT; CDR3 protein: CASSDRGVWNTEAFF
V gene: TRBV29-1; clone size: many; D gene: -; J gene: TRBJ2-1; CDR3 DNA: TGCAGCGTTGAAGAATTGGACACGTACAATGAGCAGTTCTTC; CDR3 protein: CSVEELDTYNEQFF